This is a list of T cell receptor beta chains from one sample in a study of T-cell reconstitution after alpha-beta-depleted transplantation in children. TCRdb re-derived calls from the PCR reads in MiXCR, one entry per CDR3 protein. Seen here are about 400,000 distinct CDR3 sequences, roughly 22% observed once, and the top ten hold 3.5% to 4%. The specimen was PBMCs from the stem cell graft donor, collected from the stem cell graft. The receptors originated from a human donor who donated a stem cell graft to a child with acute myeloid leukemia. CDR3s include the opening cysteine and the closing phenylalanine or tryptophan. The order of the fields is J gene, clone size, V gene, D gene, CDR3 DNA, CDR3 protein. D genes are given only for firm matches. Expanded clones are given a class, and other clones once, few, many or no size at all.

>TRBJ2-5|-|TRBV29-1|TRBD2
TGCAGCGTTGACACCCCGGGACTAGCGGGAGAAGAGACCCAGTACTTC
CSVDTPGLAGEETQYF
>TRBJ2-3|-|TRBV7-9|-
TGTGCCAGCAGCCCCGGGGTGACAGGCACAGATACGCAGTATTTT
CASSPGVTGTDTQYF
>TRBJ2-5|few|TRBV19|-
TGTGCCAGTAGTCCGGATCGAGAGACCCAGTACTTC
CASSPDRETQYF
>TRBJ2-1|few|TRBV20-1|TRBD2
TGCAGTGCTAGGGGGTTAGCGGGACTGGGGAATGAGCAGTTCTTC
CSARGLAGLGNEQFF
>TRBJ2-1|-|TRBV2|TRBD2
TGCCTCAGCGGGAGGGTATCTTACAATGAGCAGTTCTTC
CLSGRVSYNEQFF
>TRBJ2-1|few|TRBV6-2/TRBV6-3|-
TGTGCCAGCGTGGATCGCCGTAGCGGACCCTACGATGAGCAGTTCTTC
CASVDRRSGPYDEQFF
>TRBJ2-7|few|TRBV7-7|-
TGTGCCAGCAGCTCTTCGACACAAGGGGAGCAGTACTTC
CASSSSTQGEQYF
>TRBJ2-7|-|TRBV20-1|-
TGCAGTGCTAGAGAGAATGGACAGCCAGATCCCTACGAGCAGTACTTC
CSARENGQPDPYEQYF
>TRBJ2-5|once|TRBV5-1|-
TGCGCCAGCAGCTTGGTGGACACAAAACGGGAGACCCAGTACTTC
CASSLVDTKRETQYF
>TRBJ2-4|-|TRBV7-9|-
TGTGCCAGCAGCTTAGGGGGCTGGGCGCTAGCCAAAAACATTCAGTACTTC
CASSLGGWALAKNIQYF
>TRBJ2-7|-|TRBV4-2|-
TGTGCCAGCAGTCCCGGCTGGAGGTCTACCTACGAGCAGTACTTC
CASSPGWRSTYEQYF
>TRBJ2-3|-|TRBV11-2|-
TGTGCCAGCAGCCAAGAACAGCATACGCAGTATTTT
CASSQEQHTQYF
>TRBJ2-2|-|TRBV3-1|-
TGTGCCAGCAGCAAGGGACGGATAACGTCCGCCGGGGAGCTGTTTTTT
CASSKGRITSAGELFF